A selection of T cell receptor beta chains follows, all from one sample in a study of T cells after yellow fever vaccination. From the 5' RACE reads, TCRdb called clonotypes with MiXCR, one entry per CDR3 protein. The sample shows around 73,000 distinct CDR3 sequences, about 7.7% of them seen only once. Here the sequenced sample was CD8+ T cells sorted from PBMCs, taken on the day of the yellow fever booster vaccination. These receptors were collected from a man aged 25 to 40 who received the YFV17D yellow fever vaccine. CDR3s include the opening cysteine and the closing phenylalanine or tryptophan. A D gene is named only where the DNA matches it firmly. For some rows the clone size is stated as once, few or many, or as a class when expanded; others skip it.

CASSQDLDGGNQPQHF	TGCGCCAGCAGCCAAGATCTGGATGGGGGGAATCAGCCCCAGCATTTT	.	TRBV4-3	TRBJ1-5	many
CASSLAHHIQYF	TGTGCCAGCAGTTTAGCGCATCACATTCAGTACTTC	.	TRBV12-3/TRBV12-4	TRBJ2-4	.
CATSSTPPGTSGGNEQFF	TGTGCCACCAGCAGCACTCCACCGGGGACTAGCGGGGGCAATGAGCAGTTCTTC	TRBD2	TRBV15	TRBJ2-1	many
CASSLSRSGTAGELFF	TGTGCCAGCAGTTTGTCCCGGTCGGGAACAGCCGGGGAGCTGTTTTTT	.	TRBV12-3/TRBV12-4	TRBJ2-2	.
CSVEGGNTGELFF	TGCAGCGTTGAAGGGGGTAACACCGGGGAGCTGTTTTTT	.	TRBV29-1	TRBJ2-2	.
CASSLAGGTVNQPQHF	TGTGCCAGCAGCTTAGCGGGGGGGACAGTCAATCAGCCCCAGCATTTT	TRBD1	TRBV7-9	TRBJ1-5	few
CASSTSVDEQFF	TGCGCCAGCAGCACCAGCGTGGATGAGCAGTTCTTC	.	TRBV5-1	TRBJ2-1	few
CASSPPTVDYGYTF	TGCGCCAGCAGCCCCCCGACAGTAGACTATGGCTACACCTTC	.	TRBV4-3	TRBJ1-2	.
CASSGSGGREQYF	TGTGCCAGCAGTGGGAGTGGGGGGCGCGAGCAGTACTTC	.	TRBV12-3/TRBV12-4	TRBJ2-7	.
CASSPEQGGHNEQFF	TGTGCCAGCAGCCCCGAGCAGGGGGGGCACAATGAGCAGTTCTTC	.	TRBV2	TRBJ2-1	.
CASSEQKSSYNEQFF	TGTGCCAGCAGTGAACAGAAGAGCTCCTACAATGAGCAGTTCTTC	.	TRBV6-4	TRBJ2-1	many
CASSYYRIEGVNEKLFF	TGTGCCAGCAGTTATTACAGGATTGAGGGGGTGAATGAAAAACTGTTTTTT	.	TRBV6-5	TRBJ1-4	few
CSARVREGLPDYNEQFF	TGCAGTGCTAGGGTGCGGGAGGGGCTACCAGACTACAATGAGCAGTTCTTC	TRBD2	TRBV20-1	TRBJ2-1	.
CASSKEGVTSGILYNEQFF	TGTGCCAGCAGCAAAGAGGGGGTAACTAGCGGGATTCTTTACAATGAGCAGTTCTTC	TRBD2	TRBV3-1	TRBJ2-1	.
CSARDDRGTPGTYEQYF	TGCAGTGCTAGAGATGATAGAGGGACGCCGGGGACCTACGAGCAGTACTTC	.	TRBV20-1	TRBJ2-7	.
CASSQDQDRAIYGYTF	TGTGCCAGCAGCCAAGATCAGGACAGGGCGATCTATGGCTACACCTTC	TRBD1	TRBV14	TRBJ1-2	.
CASSPLGGRSTYEQYF	TGTGCCAGCAGCCCCCTTGGGGGGCGAAGTACCTACGAGCAGTACTTC	.	TRBV5-4	TRBJ2-7	.
CAISESTGGTHSETQYF	TGTGCCATCAGTGAGTCGACGGGCGGGACCCATTCGGAGACCCAGTACTTC	.	TRBV10-3	TRBJ2-5	.
CSARPQGNTEAFF	TGCAGTGCTAGACCCCAGGGGAACACTGAAGCTTTCTTT	.	TRBV20-1	TRBJ1-1	once
CASSIDRGLRNEQFF	TGTGCCAGTAGTATAGATCGGGGACTGAGGAATGAGCAGTTCTTC	.	TRBV19	TRBJ2-1	.
CASSSSESGANVLTF	TGTGCCAGCAGTTCATCAGAGTCTGGGGCCAACGTCCTGACTTTC	.	TRBV12-3/TRBV12-4	TRBJ2-6	few
CASSPTGTAGSYNEQFF	TGTGCCAGCTCACCCACAGGGACGGCGGGATCCTACAATGAGCAGTTCTTC	.	TRBV18	TRBJ2-1	.
CASSQESGQGLYTFSGANVLTF	TGTGCCAGCAGCCAAGAATCAGGACAGGGTCTGTACACGTTCTCTGGGGCCAACGTCCTGACTTTC	TRBD1	TRBV14	TRBJ2-6	.
CASSDPLEEQYF	TGCGCCAGCAGCGACCCGTTAGAAGAGCAGTACTTC	.	TRBV5-1	TRBJ2-7	.